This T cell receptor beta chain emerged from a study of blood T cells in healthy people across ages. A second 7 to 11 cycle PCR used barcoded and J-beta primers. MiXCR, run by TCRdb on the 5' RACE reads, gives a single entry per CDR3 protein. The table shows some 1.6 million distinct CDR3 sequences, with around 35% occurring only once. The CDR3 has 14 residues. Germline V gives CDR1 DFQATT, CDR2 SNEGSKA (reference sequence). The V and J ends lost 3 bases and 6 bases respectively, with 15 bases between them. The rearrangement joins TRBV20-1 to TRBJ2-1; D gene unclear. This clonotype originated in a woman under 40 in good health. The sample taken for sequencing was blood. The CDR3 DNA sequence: TGCAGTGCTAGCCATCCCGGTGGAAGCAATGAGCAGTTCTTC. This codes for CSASHPGGSNEQFF.